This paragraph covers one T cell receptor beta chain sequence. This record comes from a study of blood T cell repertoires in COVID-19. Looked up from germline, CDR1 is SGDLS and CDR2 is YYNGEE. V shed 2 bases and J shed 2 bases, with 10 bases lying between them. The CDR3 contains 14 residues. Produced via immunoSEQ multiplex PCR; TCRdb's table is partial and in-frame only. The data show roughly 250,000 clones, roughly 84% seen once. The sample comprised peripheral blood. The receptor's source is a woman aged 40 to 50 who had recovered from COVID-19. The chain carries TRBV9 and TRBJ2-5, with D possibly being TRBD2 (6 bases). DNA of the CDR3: TGTGCCAGCAGCGTGGGGACTGTACAAGAGACCCAGTACTTC. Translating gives CASSVGTVQETQYF. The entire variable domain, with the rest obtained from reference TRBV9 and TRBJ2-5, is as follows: DSGVTQTPKHLITATGQRVTLRCSPRSGDLSVYWYQQSLDQGLQFLIQYYNGEERAKGNILERFSAQQFPDLHSELNLSSLELGDSALYFCASSVGTVQETQYFGPGTRLLVL.